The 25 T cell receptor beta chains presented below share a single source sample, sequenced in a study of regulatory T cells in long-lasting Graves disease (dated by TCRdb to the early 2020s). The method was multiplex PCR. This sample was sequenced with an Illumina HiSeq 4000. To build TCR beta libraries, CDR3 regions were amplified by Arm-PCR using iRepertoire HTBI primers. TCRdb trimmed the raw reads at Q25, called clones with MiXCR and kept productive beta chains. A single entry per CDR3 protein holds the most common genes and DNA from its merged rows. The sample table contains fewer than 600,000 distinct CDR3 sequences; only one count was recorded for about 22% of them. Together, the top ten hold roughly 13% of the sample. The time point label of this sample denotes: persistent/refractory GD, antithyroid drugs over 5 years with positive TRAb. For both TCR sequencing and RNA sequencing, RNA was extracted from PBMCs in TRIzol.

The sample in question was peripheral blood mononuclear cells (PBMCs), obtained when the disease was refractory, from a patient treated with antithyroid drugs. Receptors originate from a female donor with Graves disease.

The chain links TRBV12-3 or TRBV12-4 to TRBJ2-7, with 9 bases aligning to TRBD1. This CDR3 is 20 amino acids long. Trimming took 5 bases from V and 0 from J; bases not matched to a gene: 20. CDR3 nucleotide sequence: TGTGCCAGCAGTACGACAGGGGGGTCGCAGCCGACTAATAGCTCCTACGAGCAGTACTTC. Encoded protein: CASSTTGGSQPTNSSYEQYF.

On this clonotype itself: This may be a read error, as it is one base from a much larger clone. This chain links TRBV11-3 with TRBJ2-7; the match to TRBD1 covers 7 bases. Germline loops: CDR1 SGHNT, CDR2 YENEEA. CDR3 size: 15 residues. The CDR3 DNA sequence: TGTGCCGGCAGCTTTAAGGGACAGAGCTCCTACGAGCAGTACTTC. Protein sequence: CAGSFKGQSSYEQYF. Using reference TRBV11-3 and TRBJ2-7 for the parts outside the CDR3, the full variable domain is EAGVVQSPRYKIIEKKQPVAFWCNPISGHNTLYWYLQNLGQGPELLIRYENEEAVDDSQLPKDRFSAERLKGVDSTLKIQPAELGDSAVYLCAGSFKGQSSYEQYFGPGTRLTVT.

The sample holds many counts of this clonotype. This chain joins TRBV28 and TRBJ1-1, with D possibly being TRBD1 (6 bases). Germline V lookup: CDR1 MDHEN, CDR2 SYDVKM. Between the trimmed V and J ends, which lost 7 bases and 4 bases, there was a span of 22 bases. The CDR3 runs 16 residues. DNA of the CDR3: TGTGCCAGCAAGCCCAACCGGGGGGCGTTCCGCACTGAAGCTTTCTTT. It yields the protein CASKPNRGAFRTEAFF.

CDR3 loop: CASSLDGGRASVETQYF. As DNA, the CDR3 is TGTGCCAGCAGCTTGGATGGCGGGAGGGCCTCTGTGGAGACCCAGTACTTC. The chain carries TRBV5-5 and TRBJ2-5; 9 positions agree with TRBD2. Germline V CDR1 and CDR2: SGHKS, YYEKEE (reference sequence). CDR3 size: 17 residues. J lost 5 bases, V lost 0 bases, and 11 bases had no gene match.

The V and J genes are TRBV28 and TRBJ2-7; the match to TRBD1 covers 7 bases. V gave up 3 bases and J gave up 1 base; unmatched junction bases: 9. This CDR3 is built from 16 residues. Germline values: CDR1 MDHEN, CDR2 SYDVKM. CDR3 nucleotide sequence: TGTGCCAGCAGTTTCCTCGGGACAGAATATTCCTACGAGCAGTACTTC. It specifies CASSFLGTEYSYEQYF. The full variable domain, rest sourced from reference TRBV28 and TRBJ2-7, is DVKVTQSSRYLVKRTGEKVFLECVQDMDHENMFWYRQDPGLGLRLIYFSYDVKMKEKGDIPEGYSVSREKKERFSLILESASTNQTSMYLCASSFLGTEYSYEQYFGPGTRLTVT.

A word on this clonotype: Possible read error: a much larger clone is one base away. In DNA, the CDR3 is TGTACCAGCACGCCAGGGTTTTATGGCTACACCTTC. This gives the protein CTSTPGFYGYTF. The chain carries TRBV6-1 and TRBJ1-2, with D maybe TRBD1 (5 bases). The CDR3 covers 12 residues. Germline V lookup: CDR1 MNHNS, CDR2 SASEGT.

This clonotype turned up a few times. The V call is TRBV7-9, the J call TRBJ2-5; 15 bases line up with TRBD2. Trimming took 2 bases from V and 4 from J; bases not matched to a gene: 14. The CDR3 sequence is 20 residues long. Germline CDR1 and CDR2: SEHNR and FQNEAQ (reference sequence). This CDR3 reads CASSLPRVWTSGGGGETQYF. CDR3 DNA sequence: TGTGCCAGCAGCTTACCGAGGGTGTGGACTAGCGGGGGGGGGGGAGAGACCCAGTACTTC.

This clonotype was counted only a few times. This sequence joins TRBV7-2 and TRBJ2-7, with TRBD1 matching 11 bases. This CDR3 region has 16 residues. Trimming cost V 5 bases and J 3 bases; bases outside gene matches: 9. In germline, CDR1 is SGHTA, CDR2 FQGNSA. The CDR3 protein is CASSLLPGTGGYEQYF. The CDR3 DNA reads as TGTGCCAGCAGCCTACTACCCGGGACAGGGGGCTACGAGCAGTACTTC.

CDR3 amino acids: CASSLGRQGDNEQFF. The CDR3 DNA sequence: TGTGCCAGCAGTTTAGGGCGACAGGGGGACAATGAGCAGTTCTTC. V and J are TRBV28 and TRBJ2-1; TRBD1 matches 9 bases. V dropped 2 bases and J dropped 5; count of bases not matched to a gene: 4. Germline assignment: CDR1 MDHEN and CDR2 SYDVKM. This CDR3 has 15 amino acids.

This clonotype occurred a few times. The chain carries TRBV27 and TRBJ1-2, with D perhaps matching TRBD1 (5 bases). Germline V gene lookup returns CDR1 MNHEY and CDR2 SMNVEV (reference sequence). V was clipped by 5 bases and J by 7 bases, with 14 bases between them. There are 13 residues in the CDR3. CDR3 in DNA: TGTGCCAGCAGTCCATTAGGGACTGTTGGCTACACCTTC. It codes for CASSPLGTVGYTF.

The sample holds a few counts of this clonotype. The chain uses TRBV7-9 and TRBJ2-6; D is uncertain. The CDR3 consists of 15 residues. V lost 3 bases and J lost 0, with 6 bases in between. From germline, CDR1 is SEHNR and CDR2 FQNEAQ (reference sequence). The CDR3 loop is CASSLPPSGANVLTF. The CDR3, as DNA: TGTGCCAGCAGCTTGCCGCCCTCTGGGGCCAACGTCCTGACTTTC. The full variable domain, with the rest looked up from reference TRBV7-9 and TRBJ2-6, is DTGVSQNPRHKITKRGQNVTFRCDPISEHNRLYWYRQTLGQGPEFLTYFQNEAQLEKSRLLSDRFSAERPKGSFSTLEIQRTEQGDSAMYLCASSLPPSGANVLTFGAGSRLTVL.

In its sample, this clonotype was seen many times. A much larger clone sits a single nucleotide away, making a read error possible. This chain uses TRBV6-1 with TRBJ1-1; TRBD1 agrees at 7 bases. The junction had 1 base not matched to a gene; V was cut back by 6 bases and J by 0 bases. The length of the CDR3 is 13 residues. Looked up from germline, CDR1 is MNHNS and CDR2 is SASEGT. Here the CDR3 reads CASRGTVNTEAFF. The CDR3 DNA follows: TGTGCCAGCAGGGGGACAGTGAACACTGAAGCTTTCTTT.

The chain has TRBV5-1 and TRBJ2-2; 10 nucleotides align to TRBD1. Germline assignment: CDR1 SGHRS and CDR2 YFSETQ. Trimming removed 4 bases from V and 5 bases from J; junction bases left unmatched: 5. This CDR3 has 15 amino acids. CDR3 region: CASSGDRGFTGELFF. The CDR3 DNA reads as TGCGCCAGCAGCGGGGACAGGGGATTTACCGGGGAGCTGTTTTTT.

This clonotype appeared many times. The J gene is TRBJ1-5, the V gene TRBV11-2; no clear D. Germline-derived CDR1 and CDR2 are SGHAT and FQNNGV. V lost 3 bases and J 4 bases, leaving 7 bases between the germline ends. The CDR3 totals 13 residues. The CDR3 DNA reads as TGTGCCAGCAGCTTCACGGATAATCAGCCCCAGCATTTT. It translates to CASSFTDNQPQHF.

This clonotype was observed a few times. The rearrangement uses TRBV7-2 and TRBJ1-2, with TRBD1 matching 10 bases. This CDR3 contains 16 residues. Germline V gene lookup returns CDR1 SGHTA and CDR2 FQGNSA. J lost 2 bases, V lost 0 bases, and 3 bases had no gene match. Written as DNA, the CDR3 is TGTGCCAGCAGCTTAGCCGGGACAGGGGAAAACTATGGCTACACCTTC. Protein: CASSLAGTGENYGYTF.

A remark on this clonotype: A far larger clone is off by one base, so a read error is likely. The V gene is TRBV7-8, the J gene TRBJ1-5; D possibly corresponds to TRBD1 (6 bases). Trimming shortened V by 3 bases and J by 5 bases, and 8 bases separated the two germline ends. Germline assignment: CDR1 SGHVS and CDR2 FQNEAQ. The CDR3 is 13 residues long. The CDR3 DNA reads TGTGCCAGCAGCTTCGAGGGGGATCAGCCCCAGCATTTT. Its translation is CASSFEGDQPQHF.

CDR3 DNA: TGCGCCAGCAGCTGGGGGGTGGAGAACACTGAAGCTTTCTTT. Translated, it gives CASSWGVENTEAFF. This chain connects TRBV5-1 to TRBJ1-1; tentative D call: TRBD1 (5 bases). Trimming removed 3 bases at V and 1 base at J, with 10 bases between. The CDR3 is 14 amino acids. Germline V gene lookup returns CDR1 SGHRS and CDR2 YFSETQ.

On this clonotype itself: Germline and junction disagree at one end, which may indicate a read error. CDR3 protein: CAISENRDYGYTF. DNA of the CDR3: TGTGCCATCAGTGAGAACAGGGACTATGGCTACACCTTC. This chain connects TRBV6-2 or TRBV6-3 to TRBJ1-2; D might be TRBD1 (6 bases). Germline CDR1 is MNHEY and CDR2 is SVGEGT. The CDR3 length is 13 residues.

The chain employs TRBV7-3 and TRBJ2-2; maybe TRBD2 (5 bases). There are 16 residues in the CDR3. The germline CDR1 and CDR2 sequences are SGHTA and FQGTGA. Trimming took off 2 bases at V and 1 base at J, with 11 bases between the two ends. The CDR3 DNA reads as TGTGCCAGCAGCTTATGGCTAGCAGGGAACACCGGGGAGCTGTTTTTT. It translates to CASSLWLAGNTGELFF.

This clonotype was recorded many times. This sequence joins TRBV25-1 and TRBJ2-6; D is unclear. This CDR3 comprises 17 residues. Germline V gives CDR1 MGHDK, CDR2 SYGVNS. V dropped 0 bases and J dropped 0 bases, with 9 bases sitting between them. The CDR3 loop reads CASSEYGSSSGANVLTF. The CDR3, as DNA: TGTGCCAGCAGTGAATATGGAAGTAGCTCTGGGGCCAACGTCCTGACTTTC. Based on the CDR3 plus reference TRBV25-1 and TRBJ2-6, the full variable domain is EADIYQTPRYLVIGTGKKITLECSQTMGHDKMYWYQQDPGMELHLIHYSYGVNSTEKGDLSSESTVSRIRTEHFPLTLESARPSHTSQYLCASSEYGSSSGANVLTFGAGSRLTVL.

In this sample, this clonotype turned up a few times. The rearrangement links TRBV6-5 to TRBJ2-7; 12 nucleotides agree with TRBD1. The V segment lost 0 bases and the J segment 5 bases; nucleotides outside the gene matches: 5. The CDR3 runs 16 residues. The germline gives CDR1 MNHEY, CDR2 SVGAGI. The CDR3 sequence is CASSYSTGTGGDEQYF. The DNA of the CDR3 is TGTGCCAGCAGTTACTCGACCGGGACAGGGGGCGACGAGCAGTACTTC.

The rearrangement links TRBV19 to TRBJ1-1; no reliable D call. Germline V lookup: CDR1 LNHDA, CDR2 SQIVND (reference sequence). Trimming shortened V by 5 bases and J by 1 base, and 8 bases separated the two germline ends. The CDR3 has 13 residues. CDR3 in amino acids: CASSATKNTEAFF. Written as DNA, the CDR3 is TGTGCCAGTAGTGCAACAAAGAACACTGAAGCTTTCTTT.

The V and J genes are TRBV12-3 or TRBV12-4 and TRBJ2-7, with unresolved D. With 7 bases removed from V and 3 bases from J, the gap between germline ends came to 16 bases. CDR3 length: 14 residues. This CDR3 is CASKGRWVFYEQYF. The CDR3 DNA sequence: TGTGCCAGCAAAGGGCGGTGGGTTTTCTACGAGCAGTACTTC.

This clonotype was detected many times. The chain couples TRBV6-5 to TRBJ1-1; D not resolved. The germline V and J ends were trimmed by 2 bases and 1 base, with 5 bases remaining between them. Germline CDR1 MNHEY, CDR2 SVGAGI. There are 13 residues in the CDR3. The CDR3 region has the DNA TGTGCCAGCAGTTACGAGGAGAACACTGAAGCTTTCTTT. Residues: CASSYEENTEAFF.

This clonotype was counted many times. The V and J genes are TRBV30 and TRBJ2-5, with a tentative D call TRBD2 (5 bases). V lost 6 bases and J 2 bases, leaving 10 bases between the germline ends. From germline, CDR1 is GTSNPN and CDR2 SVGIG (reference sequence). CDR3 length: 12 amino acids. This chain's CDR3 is CACAAGQETQYF. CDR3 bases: TGTGCCTGTGCCGCGGGTCAAGAGACCCAGTACTTC.